This TCR beta chain derives from a study of control samples from healthy donors and cancer patients. Some clones are missing from TCRdb's copy, which holds only in-frame ones; the method was immunoSEQ multiplex PCR. The table lists some 130,000 clones, around 90% of them singletons, with about 2.5% in the top ten. The sample was blood. The receptor's source is a man between 40 and 49 years old in good health.

CDR3 sequence (DNA): TGTGCCAGTTTTAGGGACCGTTTGTTCTTC. It yields the protein CASFRDRLFF. V gene TRBV19 combines with J gene TRBJ2-1; D could derive from TRBD1 or TRBD2 (5 bases each). V shed 8 bases and J shed 15 bases, with 14 bases lying between them. From germline, CDR1 is LNHDA and CDR2 SQIVND (reference sequence). This CDR3 spans 10 amino acids.